The 22 T cell receptor beta chains below all came from one sample that was sequenced in a study of T cells in Graves' hyperthyroidism and ophthalmopathy. Template material for amplifying TCR beta CDR3 regions consisted of RNA transcripts. First-round RT-PCR of the TCR CDR3 relied on the HTBI primer set. TCRdb re-called the multiplex PCR reads through MiXCR, storing one row per CDR3 protein. The sample shows about 200,000 distinct CDR3 sequences, around 16% of them seen only once. The sequenced material came from blood. These receptors originate from a woman aged 45-60 years with Graves' hyperthyroidism.

This rearrangement joins TRBV12-3 or TRBV12-4 to TRBJ1-2; D ambiguous. V lost 8 bases and J 8 bases, leaving 12 bases between the germline ends. The CDR3 has 11 amino acids. The CDR3 DNA follows: TGTGCCAGCGGCCGGTCTGGGGGCTACACCTTC. The encoded protein is CASGRSGGYTF.

In its sample, this clonotype was seen a few times. The genes are TRBV12-5 and TRBJ1-1, with 7 positions matching TRBD1. The CDR3 is 17 amino acids. Per germline, CDR1 LGHNT and CDR2 FRNRAP. V lost 2 bases, J lost 3 bases, and 12 bases stayed unmatched. CDR3 nucleotides: TGTGCTAGTGGTTTGCCCGGGACAGCAGCTTGGGACACTGAAGCTTTCTTT. Translated, it gives CASGLPGTAAWDTEAFF.

In its sample, this clonotype was seen many times. At one end the junction does not follow the germline gene, possibly because of a read error. The chain is built from TRBV7-8 and TRBJ1-5; 9 nucleotides match TRBD1. In germline, CDR1 is SGHVS, CDR2 FQNEAQ. This CDR3 comprises 17 residues. The CDR3 DNA sequence: TGTGCCAGCGGCTTATTGACCGGGACAGGGATAAGTCAGCCCCAGCATTTT. Translation: CASGLLTGTGISQPQHF.

This clonotype was counted between two and nine times. The genes are TRBV5-5 and TRBJ1-5, with TRBD1 matching 11 bases. The CDR3 spans 15 residues. The V and J ends lost 4 bases and 6 bases, in that order; junction bases with no gene match: 6. The germline gives CDR1 SGHKS, CDR2 YYEKEE (reference sequence). The CDR3 nucleotides read TGTGCCAGCAGCACCGGACAGGGGGCGGTTCAGCCCCAGCATTTT. Translating it yields CASSTGQGAVQPQHF.

This clonotype was recorded at least ten times. This chain joins TRBV20-1 and TRBJ2-1, with 12 positions matching TRBD2. The CDR3 runs 14 residues. V shed 1 base and J 7 bases; nucleotides not matched to a gene: 2. In germline, CDR1 is DFQATT, CDR2 SNEGSKA (reference sequence). The CDR3 DNA sequence: TGCAGTGCTAGAGGACTAGCGGGAGATAATGAGCAGTTCTTC. It encodes CSARGLAGDNEQFF.

This clonotype was found many times. J is TRBJ2-1 and V is TRBV3-1, with 7 bases identical to TRBD2. V was clipped by 4 bases and J by 7 bases; unmatched bases: 13. The CDR3 contains 16 residues. CDR1 and CDR2 from the germline V gene are LGHDT and YNNKEL (reference sequence). The DNA for the CDR3 is TGTGCCAGCAGCCCATCTCCGGGAGGATTTGGAAATGAGCAGTTCTTC. Translation: CASSPSPGGFGNEQFF.

This clonotype was detected many times. V is TRBV10-3 and J is TRBJ1-1, with D hard to call. Between the trimmed V and J ends, which lost 9 bases and 4 bases, there was a span of 12 bases. CDR1 ENHRY and CDR2 SYGVKD come from the germline V gene. The CDR3 consists of 12 residues. CDR3 DNA sequence: TGTGCCATTAGTTCCGCGGGCACTGAAGCTTTCTTT. This codes for CAISSAGTEAFF.

The chain's CDR3 is CASSLKGGIGVQETQYF. The DNA for the CDR3 is TGTGCCAGCAGCTTAAAGGGGGGGATTGGGGTCCAAGAGACCCAGTACTTC. The chain has TRBV7-3 and TRBJ2-5, with D possibly being TRBD2 (7 bases). Germline CDR1 SGHTA, CDR2 FQGTGA. The CDR3 loop spans 17 amino acids. Trimming stripped 1 base from V and 1 base from J, with 16 bases between.

This clonotype was seen a handful of times. Since a much larger clone is just one base distant, this may be a read error. The V and J genes are TRBV6-5 and TRBJ1-1; 7 positions match TRBD1. The CDR3 contains 16 residues. Germline loops: CDR1 MNHEY, CDR2 SVGAGI. CDR3 nucleotides: TGTGCCAGCAGTGCGATAGGGACAGCAGCGAACGCTGAAGCTTTCTTT. It specifies CASSAIGTAANAEAFF.

This clonotype has a count of ten or more. The chain carries TRBV2 and TRBJ1-1; 7 bases agree with TRBD1. The germline gives CDR1 SNHLY, CDR2 FYNNEI. The J segment lost 3 bases and the V segment lost 7 bases, leaving 14 bases of the junction unmatched. This CDR3 has 16 residues. The CDR3 nucleotides read TGTGCCAGCATACAGGACAGGTTACGTTTGGACACTGAAGCTTTCTTT. Residues: CASIQDRLRLDTEAFF.

In this sample, this clonotype turned up a few times. This sequence joins TRBV7-6 and TRBJ1-3, with TRBD1 as a possible D gene (5 bases). The CDR3 contains 15 residues. CDR1 SGHVS and CDR2 FNYEAQ come from the germline V gene. V lost 5 bases and J lost 0, with 11 bases in between. CDR3 nucleotide sequence: TGTGCCAGCAGCCCTGGACAAACCTCTGGAAACACCATATATTTT. Its translation is CASSPGQTSGNTIYF.

This clonotype has a single count. The CDR3 DNA reads as TGTGCCTGGAGCCGGGACAGGGAGACTGAAGCTTTCTTT. This translates into CAWSRDRETEAFF. The V and J genes are TRBV30 and TRBJ1-1; 9 bases are a match to TRBD1. This CDR3 spans 13 amino acids. The trim removed 3 bases at V and 5 bases at J, leaving 4 bases unmatched. Germline V gene sequence: CDR1 GTSNPN, CDR2 SVGIG (reference sequence).

CDR3 bases: TGTGCTAGTGGTTTGGTGGTCGGGAGTCCCCACAATGAGCAGTTCTTC. This translates into CASGLVVGSPHNEQFF. The V and J genes are TRBV12-5 and TRBJ2-1; TRBD2 might be the D (6 bases). The CDR3 consists of 16 residues. Germline lookup yields CDR1 LGHNT and CDR2 FRNRAP. V was shortened by 0 bases and J by 5 bases, with 14 bases between the two germline ends.

A note on this clonotype: A read error may account for a junction end that differs from germline. The chain uses TRBV7-7 and TRBJ2-2; D tentatively fits TRBD1 or TRBD2 (5 bases each). Germline values: CDR1 SSHAT, CDR2 FNYEAQ (reference sequence). The CDR3 is made up of 15 amino acids. The CDR3 here is CASSLGPSSTGELFF. CDR3 sequence (DNA): TGTGCTAGCAGCTTGGGACCATCTTCCACCGGGGAGCTGTTTTTT.

This clonotype has a handful of counts. The chain has TRBV27 and TRBJ2-1, with D tentatively TRBD1 (5 bases). Germline values: CDR1 MNHEY, CDR2 SMNVEV (reference sequence). V shed 5 bases and J shed 7 bases, with 12 bases lying between them. This CDR3 is built from 13 residues. Written as DNA, the CDR3 is TGTGCCAGCAGTACCCAACAGGAGAATGAGCAGTTCTTC. This codes for CASSTQQENEQFF.

About this clonotype itself: A much larger clone sits a single nucleotide away, making a read error possible. This chain connects TRBV5-4 to TRBJ2-7; TRBD2 might be the D (6 bases). The J call is doubtful: the DNA matches TRBJ2-1 better. The CDR3 runs 15 residues. Germline loops: CDR1 SGHNT, CDR2 YYREEE (reference sequence). CDR3 amino acids: CASSRDGTPDREQFF. DNA of the CDR3: TGTGCCAGCAGCCGTGACGGGACTCCGGACCGCGAGCAGTTCTTC.

This clonotype was seen more than once but under ten times. The genes are TRBV4-1 and TRBJ2-5; D might be TRBD2 (6 bases). Germline V lookup: CDR1 MGHRA, CDR2 YSYEKL. Trimming took 0 bases from V and 4 from J, leaving 21 bases between them. CDR3 size: 18 residues. The CDR3 loop reads CASSQDKQLAATGETQYF. In nucleotides, the CDR3 is TGCGCCAGCAGCCAAGATAAGCAACTAGCCGCAACAGGAGAGACCCAGTACTTC.

A word on this clonotype: The conserved phenylalanine or tryptophan is not found at the CDR3 terminus, so this likely reflects a read error. V and J are TRBV3-1 and TRBJ2-5, with 11 nucleotides matching TRBD1. The V segment lost 9 bases and the J segment 2 bases; nucleotides outside the gene matches: 8. CDR3 length: 15 amino acids. Germline CDR1 is LGHDT and CDR2 is YNNKEL (reference sequence). The CDR3 DNA is TGTGCCAGTCAATGGGGGACAGGGGGACAAGAGACCCAGTACCTC. It translates to CASQWGTGGQETQYL.

At least ten counts were recorded for this clonotype. The J gene is TRBJ2-3, the V gene TRBV28; TRBD1 aligns across 8 bases. The V gene end was trimmed by 2 bases and the J gene end by 1 base; junction bases not matched to a gene: 2. CDR3 size: 15 residues. Germline V gene sequence: CDR1 MDHEN, CDR2 SYDVKM. This CDR3 is CASSLPGQGTDTQYF. The CDR3, as DNA: TGTGCCAGCAGTTTACCGGGACAGGGCACAGATACGCAGTATTTT. Variable domain in full (rest from reference TRBV28 and TRBJ2-3): DVKVTQSSRYLVKRTGEKVFLECVQDMDHENMFWYRQDPGLGLRLIYFSYDVKMKEKGDIPEGYSVSREKKERFSLILESASTNQTSMYLCASSLPGQGTDTQYFGPGTRLTVL.

This clonotype was detected ten times or more. The chain has TRBV5-1 and TRBJ2-3; D gene unclear. CDR1 and CDR2 from the germline V gene are SGHRS and YFSETQ. This CDR3 has 12 amino acids. V lost 2 bases to trimming and J lost 3 bases, with 4 bases between them. The DNA for the CDR3 is TGCGCCAGCAGCTTCCTAACAGATACGCAGTATTTT. Protein sequence: CASSFLTDTQYF.

Ten or more counts support this clonotype. The chain couples TRBV11-2 to TRBJ2-5; 9 nucleotides align to TRBD1. CDR3 length equals 15 residues. J lost 2 bases, V lost 5 bases, and 6 bases had no gene match. Germline CDR1 and CDR2: SGHAT and FQNNGV. In nucleotides, the CDR3 is TGTGCCAGCAGCGGCGGGACAGGGAGACAAGAGACCCAGTACTTC. Amino acids: CASSGGTGRQETQYF.

The sample holds many counts of this clonotype. The chain is built from TRBV7-9 and TRBJ1-1, with D perhaps TRBD1 (5 bases). The CDR3 contains 18 residues. The V gene's germline CDR1 is SEHNR and CDR2 FQNEAQ (reference sequence). V shed 5 bases and J shed 0 bases, with 22 bases lying between them. CDR3 protein: CASSIKVGRGTMNTEAFF. CDR3 bases: TGTGCCAGCAGCATAAAAGTTGGACGGGGGACTATGAACACTGAAGCTTTCTTT. The entire variable domain, with the rest obtained from reference TRBV7-9 and TRBJ1-1, is as follows: DTGVSQNPRHKITKRGQNVTFRCDPISEHNRLYWYRQTLGQGPEFLTYFQNEAQLEKSRLLSDRFSAERPKGSFSTLEIQRTEQGDSAMYLCASSIKVGRGTMNTEAFFGQGTRLTVV.